What follows describes a single TCR beta chain. Which antigen it targets is not known. There are no base qualities to consult, and no much larger clone falls within one base. TCRbeta CDR3 regions were amplified from genomic DNA by means of the immunoSEQ Assay, a bias-controlled multiplex PCR. In the original analysis: Nucleated cell counts per sample were estimated from amplification of reference gene primers within the assay. To quantify the absolute abundance of each unique TCRbeta CDR3 rearrangement, sequence reads were collapsed and filtered. For each sample, productive Simpson clonality was calculated as the square root of Simpson's diversity index across productive rearrangements. Sourced from immuneACCESS, this table was stored by TCRdb with only in-frame sequences that have V and J called. A share of the clones is absent; for the studies checked, an unresolved V gene accounts for under half, and the remainder has no known explanation. The V and J calls and clone size are taken from that table; D and trimming were inferred from the DNA. The sample records more than 300,000 clones, approximately 87% of which are singletons. Together, the top ten hold approximately 1.9% of the sample.

V is reduced by 4 bases and J by 0 bases, leaving a spacing of 22 bases between them. Measured from the cysteine to the phenylalanine, the CDR3 is 18 residues long. Only CDR3 DNA remains: 54 bases, in frame from the first base. Looking up the germline V gene yields CDR1 KGHSH and CDR2 LQKENI. Participants in the prospective study were enrolled through a virtual design, were aged about 18 to 100 years, and lived in fewer than 30 United States geographic areas. In the prospective study, cohorts were assigned on the basis of participant-reported clinical history obtained from a screening survey and a study questionnaire. In the prospective study, whole blood, serum and a nasopharyngeal or oropharyngeal swab were collected from each participant by mobile phlebotomists. Additional blood draws and questionnaires over an approximately 2-month period could optionally be provided by prospective study participants. Prospective study blood samples were shipped either frozen or at room temperature before DNA extraction.

This specimen belongs to a study of blood T cell repertoires in COVID-19 (TCRdb year 2020). In the study overall: ImmuneRACE Cohort 3 recovered participants were defined by two consecutive negative NP/OP PCR tests, healthcare professional clearance, or symptom resolution. Samples covering the acute and convalescent phases of COVID-19 were provided by collaborators in the United States, Italy and Spain. The prospective study material was composed of cDNA or gDNA derived from T cells, B-cell-depleted T cells, or PBMCs. The dataset comprised deeply sampled blood TCRbeta repertoires from subjects exposed to, actively infected with, or recovered from COVID-19. The repertoires were made available in a free public database intended to serve as a resource for research on the immune response to SARS-CoV-2. Samples came from the ongoing ImmuneRACE study (first 160 participants) plus 1,254 subjects from 6 global collaborators. Nearly every sample came with metadata listing a de-identified subject ID, COVID-19 status, age in years and sex. Where available, HLA class I and class II types were obtained from metadata supplied by the sample provider rather than from assay-based typing. Points the paper makes about the study in general: How much clinical and demographic metadata was included differed by source and by participant, and the metadata was provided uncurated.

The material sequenced was PBMCs or T cells enriched from blood (not recorded which). This sequence was found in a man in his forties in a cohort exposed to, infected with or recovered from COVID-19 (not recorded which). The chain was built from TRBV18 and TRBJ2-7; TRBD1 is perhaps the D gene, given 6 matching bases. The CDR3: CASSQTGTIQWDSYEQYF. The DNA is as follows: TGTGCCAGCTCACAGACAGGAACCATTCAGTGGGACTCCTACGAGCAGTACTTC. Reference TRBV18 and TRBJ2-7 proteins supply the regions before and after the CDR3; the full variable domain is: NAGVMQNPRHLVRRRGQEARLRCSPMKGHSHVYWYRQLPEEGLKFMVYLQKENIIDESGMPKERFSAEFPKEGPSILRIQQVVRGDSAAYFCASSQTGTIQWDSYEQYFGPGTRLTVT.